These 23 T cell receptor beta chains were all obtained from the same sample, sequenced in a study of blood T cells in healthy people across ages. Primed by a sample-barcoded 5' primer and a J-beta primer mix, a second PCR proceeded for about 6 to 12 cycles. TCRdb re-called the 5' RACE reads with MiXCR, one entry per CDR3 protein. The repertoire holds 600,000 to 1,000,000 distinct CDR3 sequences, with roughly 64% as singletons. What was sequenced was blood. Source of these receptors: a man younger than 45 in good health.

The chain links TRBV7-9 to TRBJ2-7; perhaps D is TRBD1 or TRBD2 (5 bases each). Between the trimmed V and J ends, which lost 5 bases and 2 bases, there was a span of 13 bases. CDR3 length: 14 residues. Germline loops: CDR1 SEHNR, CDR2 FQNEAQ (reference sequence). DNA for the CDR3: TGTGCCAGCAGCAGAGGGACGGAGACCTACGAGCAGTACTTC. It encodes CASSRGTETYEQYF.

The genes are TRBV29-1 and TRBJ2-3; 7 positions agree with TRBD1. The V gene end was trimmed by 3 bases and the J gene end by 1 base; junction bases not matched to a gene: 4. This CDR3 spans 14 amino acids. In germline, CDR1 is SQVTM, CDR2 ANQGSEA. CDR3 sequence: CSVEVGGGTDTQYF. CDR3 DNA sequence: TGCAGCGTTGAGGTAGGGGGCGGCACAGATACGCAGTATTTT.

The chain employs TRBV20-1 and TRBJ1-5; D not certain. In germline, CDR1 is DFQATT, CDR2 SNEGSKA (reference sequence). Trimming removed 3 bases from V and 7 bases from J, with 10 bases in between. CDR3 size: 12 residues. CDR3: CSASVSGQPQHF. The CDR3 nucleotides read TGCAGTGCTAGTGTCTCCGGACAGCCCCAGCATTTT.

The chain recombines TRBV5-1 with TRBJ2-5; the match to TRBD2 covers 7 bases. The CDR3 covers 14 residues. CDR1 SGHRS and CDR2 YFSETQ come from the germline V gene. The V segment lost 4 bases and the J segment 5 bases; nucleotides outside the gene matches: 8. The CDR3 is CASSLGRVLETQYF. For the CDR3, the DNA is TGCGCCAGCAGCCTTGGGAGGGTCTTGGAGACCCAGTACTTC.

This rearrangement joins TRBV29-1 to TRBJ2-1, with a tentative D call TRBD1 (5 bases). Looked up from germline, CDR1 is SQVTM and CDR2 is ANQGSEA. This CDR3 contains 14 residues. The V gene lost 7 bases and the J gene lost 3 bases, with 16 bases spanning the gap. The CDR3 spells CSASGRVNYNEQFF. For the CDR3, the DNA is TGCAGCGCCTCCGGCAGGGTCAACTACAATGAGCAGTTCTTC.

The J gene is TRBJ1-6, the V gene TRBV30, with D hard to call. CDR1 is GTSNPN, CDR2 SVGIG, per germline (reference sequence). This CDR3 has 12 amino acids. Between the trimmed V and J ends, which lost 5 bases and 8 bases, there was a span of 10 bases. In nucleotides, the CDR3 is TGTGCCTGGTCTTATGAACATTCACCCCTCCACTTT. Translated, it gives CAWSYEHSPLHF.

In this sample, this clonotype turned up a few times. The rearrangement uses TRBV28 and TRBJ1-2, with D possibly being TRBD1 (5 bases). The V end was cut by 3 bases, the J end by 2 bases, with 10 bases between. The CDR3 loop spans 14 amino acids. The germline V gene encodes CDR1 MDHEN and CDR2 SYDVKM. CDR3 in amino acids: CASSFGGENYGYTF. The CDR3 DNA reads TGTGCCAGCAGTTTCGGGGGTGAAAACTATGGCTACACCTTC.

This clonotype has only a few counts. The chain employs TRBV29-1 and TRBJ2-1; D is perhaps TRBD1 or TRBD2 (5 bases each). V was pared by 6 bases and J by 9 bases, with 21 bases between. Germline CDR1 is SQVTM and CDR2 is ANQGSEA. This CDR3 spans 14 amino acids. The CDR3 loop reads CSVSGTHLRGEQFF. The CDR3 nucleotides are TGCAGCGTCTCCGGGACGCACCTCCGGGGTGAGCAGTTCTTC.

The DNA of the CDR3 is TGTGCCAGCAGCTTAGACAGTTGGGAGACCCAGTACTTC. Protein product: CASSLDSWETQYF. The chain couples TRBV11-2 to TRBJ2-5; no firm D call. Germline V CDR1 and CDR2: SGHAT, FQNNGV. The V and J ends lost 0 bases and 5 bases respectively, with 7 bases between them. The CDR3 covers 13 residues.

This clonotype was seen a handful of times. V gene TRBV5-1 combines with J gene TRBJ1-2; 8 bases line up with TRBD1. The CDR3 is 15 amino acids. CDR1 is SGHRS and CDR2 is YFSETQ in the germline V gene. Trimming at V came to 0 bases and at J to 6 bases, leaving 7 bases not matched to a gene. CDR3 bases: TGCGCCAGCAGCTTGGACGGCACAGGGGGACATGGCTACACCTTC. Residues: CASSLDGTGGHGYTF.

In DNA, the CDR3 is TGTGCCATCAGTGACCCTCTAGCGGATACGCAGTATTTT. It yields the protein CAISDPLADTQYF. The chain couples TRBV10-3 to TRBJ2-3; tentatively, D is TRBD2 (6 bases). V was cut by 3 bases and J by 6 bases, with 10 bases left in between. CDR3 length: 13 amino acids. Per germline, CDR1 ENHRY and CDR2 SYGVKD.

The table lists this clonotype with a few counts. The V and J genes are TRBV4-2 and TRBJ2-5; D possibly corresponds to TRBD2 (6 bases). Germline V lookup: CDR1 LGHNA, CDR2 YNFKEQ. Trimming shortened V by 0 bases and J by 5 bases, and 10 bases separated the two germline ends. The CDR3 runs 14 residues. The CDR3 reads CASSQDAGSETQYF. CDR3 coding DNA: TGTGCCAGCAGCCAAGACGCGGGGAGTGAGACCCAGTACTTC.

V is TRBV6-6 and J is TRBJ1-2; D remains unclear. Germline-derived CDR1 and CDR2 are MNHNY and SVGAGI (reference sequence). V gave up 7 bases and J gave up 5 bases, with 11 bases separating them. The CDR3 runs to 12 residues. The CDR3 spells CASTSQGYGYTF. DNA for the CDR3: TGTGCCAGCACCTCTCAAGGGTATGGCTACACCTTC.

This clonotype was detected only a few times. V gene TRBV7-8 combines with J gene TRBJ1-2; D unresolved. V lost 1 base to trimming and J lost 3 bases, with 12 bases between them. From germline, CDR1 is SGHVS and CDR2 FQNEAQ. This CDR3 region has 15 residues. CDR3 sequence (DNA): TGTGCCAGCAGCTTAGGACCCAGTTGGCACTATGGCTACACCTTC. As protein: CASSLGPSWHYGYTF.

Remarks on this clonotype: One end of the junction does not line up with germline, which may come from a read error. The gene calls are TRBV4-3 and TRBJ2-1, with D possibly being TRBD1 (6 bases). Germline V gives CDR1 LGHNA, CDR2 YSLEER. The CDR3 runs 16 residues. CDR3 protein: CASSRGGGSSYNKQFF. The DNA for the CDR3 is TGCGCCAGCAGTCGTGGGGGCGGAAGCTCCTACAATAAGCAGTTCTTC.

This sequence joins TRBV7-2 and TRBJ2-5; TRBD2 agrees at 12 bases. This CDR3 region has 16 residues. V was clipped by 5 bases and J by 8 bases; unmatched bases: 12. The germline V gene has CDR1 SGHTA and CDR2 FQGNSA. The CDR3 loop reads CASSRWTSGTTRTQYF. CDR3 nucleotides: TGTGCCAGCAGCCGATGGACTAGCGGGACGACCCGAACCCAGTACTTC.

This clonotype has only a few counts. The chain has TRBV9 and TRBJ2-4; 10 nucleotides align to TRBD2. The J call may be incorrect, as the DNA end agrees better with TRBJ2-7. CDR1 and CDR2 (germline): SGDLS, YYNGEE. The CDR3 is 13 amino acids. For the CDR3, the DNA is TGTGCCAGCAGCGAGGGACTAGCGTACGAGCAGTACTTC. Translation: CASSEGLAYEQYF.

The rearrangement joins TRBV20-1 to TRBJ2-5; TRBD2 matches 7 bases. The CDR3 contains 15 residues. Germline V lookup: CDR1 DFQATT, CDR2 SNEGSKA (reference sequence). Germline trimming cut 0 bases from V and 4 bases from J; bases unmatched to any gene: 8. The CDR3, as DNA: TGCAGTGCTAGAGATCCGCTGGGCGGGAGAGAGACCCAGTACTTC. Translating gives CSARDPLGGRETQYF.

This clonotype occurred once. The V gene is TRBV20-1, the J gene TRBJ2-5, with D perhaps matching TRBD2 (6 bases). Germline assignment: CDR1 DFQATT and CDR2 SNEGSKA (reference sequence). This CDR3 has 13 amino acids. Trimming removed 1 base at V and 4 bases at J, with 10 bases between. CDR3 bases: TGCAGTGCTAGAGGCGGGGCCCCAGAGACCCAGTACTTC. Translating gives CSARGGAPETQYF.

The rearrangement uses TRBV29-1 and TRBJ2-7; D perhaps matches TRBD1 (7 bases). The CDR3 totals 13 residues. CDR1 and CDR2 from the germline V gene are SQVTM and ANQGSEA. Trimming left V 3 bases short and J 4 bases short, with 13 bases between. The CDR3 nucleotides read TGCAGCGTTGAGACAGGGCGGGATTACGAGCAGTACTTC. Translating gives CSVETGRDYEQYF.

This clonotype was counted only a few times. The J gene is TRBJ2-3, the V gene TRBV5-1, with 7 bases matching TRBD2. The CDR3 length is 15 residues. The germline CDR1 and CDR2 sequences are SGHRS and YFSETQ. Losses at the gene ends were 1 base for V and 2 bases for J; bases not matched to a gene: 4. The CDR3 spells CASSLITSATDTQYF. CDR3 coding DNA: TGCGCCAGCAGCTTGATAACTAGCGCCACAGATACGCAGTATTTT.

The DNA of the CDR3 is TGTGCCAGCATCCGGGGGGCAGAGACAGATACGCAGTATTTT. It encodes CASIRGAETDTQYF. This rearrangement joins TRBV6-2 or TRBV6-3 to TRBJ2-3; a weak D match, TRBD2 (7 bases). V lost 7 bases and J 3 bases, leaving 14 bases between the germline ends. Per the germline V gene, CDR1 is MNHEY and CDR2 is SVGEGT. The CDR3 is 14 residues long.

J is TRBJ2-1 and V is TRBV12-3 or TRBV12-4; 12 nucleotides line up with TRBD2. The CDR3 totals 14 residues. J gave up 7 bases and V 10 bases, and 8 bases lay outside the gene matches. CDR3 sequence: CATKLAGGWNEQFF. CDR3 coding DNA: TGTGCCACTAAACTAGCGGGGGGTTGGAATGAGCAGTTCTTC.